The 16 T cell receptor beta chains presented below share a single source sample, sequenced in a study of regulatory T cells in long-lasting Graves disease. The TCR beta library used iRepertoire HTBI primers with Arm-PCR amplification of CDR3. TCRdb recomputed calls from the multiplex PCR reads with MiXCR, one row per CDR3 protein. The table records under 300,000 distinct CDR3 sequences, approximately 20% of them present only once. The time point denotes: newly diagnosed GD, antithyroid drugs for less than 3 months. RNA isolated from PBMCs was used to make the TCR library. This sample comprised peripheral blood mononuclear cells (PBMCs), obtained at new diagnosis, from a patient treated with antithyroid drugs. The receptors come from a female donor with Graves disease.

This clonotype was seen repeatedly, ten times or more. This chain connects TRBV3-1 to TRBJ1-1, with TRBD1 identical over 9 bases. The CDR3 is 17 amino acids. Per the germline V gene, CDR1 is LGHDT and CDR2 is YNNKEL (reference sequence). V dropped 0 bases and J dropped 1; count of bases not matched to a gene: 6. The CDR3 bases are TGTGCCAGCAGCCAAGACGCGGGACAGGGCAAGAACACTGAAGCTTTCTTT. Its protein is CASSQDAGQGKNTEAFF.

This clonotype was counted many times. Since no conserved phenylalanine or tryptophan closes the CDR3, a read error is the likely cause. Because the CDR3's place on the DNA is in doubt, the DNA is left out and the CDR3 is given as listed by TCRdb. The V and J genes are TRBV9 and TRBJ2-2. The CDR3 length equals 9 residues, ends included. Germline V lookup: CDR1 SGDLS, CDR2 YYNGEE. This CDR3 is CASSVVVEG.

This clonotype was detected ten times or more. The genes are TRBV19 and TRBJ1-1; 10 bases map to TRBD1. J gave up 1 base and V 3 bases, and 8 bases lay outside the gene matches. CDR3 length: 17 residues. Germline V lookup: CDR1 LNHDA, CDR2 SQIVND (reference sequence). The CDR3 nucleotides read TGTGCCAGTAGTATCCTGGGACAGGGGTTGCGGAACACTGAAGCTTTCTTT. This translates into CASSILGQGLRNTEAFF.

In this sample, this clonotype turned up many times. The chain joins TRBV27 to TRBJ1-1, with a possible D match to TRBD1 (5 bases). V lost 6 bases and J 0 bases, leaving 8 bases between the germline ends. Germline V gene data show CDR1 as MNHEY and CDR2 as SMNVEV (reference sequence). The CDR3 runs to 13 residues. CDR3 in DNA: TGTGCCAGCAGGCCGGGACTGAACACTGAAGCTTTCTTT. Residues: CASRPGLNTEAFF.

The chain is built from TRBV20-1 and TRBJ2-1; 13 nucleotides match TRBD2. CDR1 DFQATT and CDR2 SNEGSKA come from the germline V gene (reference sequence). The CDR3 length is 14 residues. After removal of 5 bases from V and 9 bases from J, the junction contained 7 bases not matched to a gene. CDR3 sequence (DNA): TGCAGTGCTGATGGACTAGCGGGGGCTCTTGAGCAGTTCTTC. This translates into CSADGLAGALEQFF.

In this sample, this clonotype turned up many times. The chain couples TRBV7-8 to TRBJ2-1, with D unclear. This CDR3 has 15 residues. Germline CDR1 SGHVS, CDR2 FQNEAQ. With 5 bases removed from V and 3 bases from J, the gap between germline ends came to 14 bases. The CDR3 DNA reads as TGTGCCAGCAGCCAAAACGGGCGTATCTACAATGAGCAGTTCTTC. It yields the protein CASSQNGRIYNEQFF.

The chain combines TRBV11-3 with TRBJ2-1, with TRBD2 matching over 7 bases. The CDR3 spans 15 residues. Germline V gene lookup returns CDR1 SGHNT and CDR2 YENEEA. V lost 1 base, J lost 5 bases, and 5 bases stayed unmatched. DNA of the CDR3: TGTGCCAGCAGCTTAGTGGCGGGAGCAGACAATGAGCAGTTCTTC. Protein product: CASSLVAGADNEQFF.

The chain joins TRBV5-4 to TRBJ2-1, with 10 positions matching TRBD2. The V segment lost 5 bases and the J segment 9 bases; nucleotides outside the gene matches: 8. The CDR3 runs to 14 residues. Germline CDR1 and CDR2: SGHNT and YYREEE (reference sequence). The CDR3 sequence is CASRAGTSETEQFF. The CDR3 bases are TGTGCCAGCAGAGCGGGGACTAGCGAGACTGAGCAGTTCTTC.

This clonotype is a singleton in its sample. Only one base separates this from a far larger clonotype, so it likely reflects a read error. The J gene is TRBJ2-1, the V gene TRBV27; TRBD2 matches 8 bases. From germline, CDR1 is MNHEY and CDR2 SMNVEV (reference sequence). The CDR3 is 16 residues long. After removal of 5 bases from V and 2 bases from J, the junction contained 8 bases not matched to a gene. In DNA form, the CDR3 reads TGTGCCAGCAGTGATTTTGCCGGGAGGGCCTACAATGAGCAGTTCTTC. Amino acids: CASSDFAGRAYNEQFF.

The sample holds many counts of this clonotype. V and J are TRBV20-1 and TRBJ2-7; D might be TRBD2 (5 bases). Germline V gene sequence: CDR1 DFQATT, CDR2 SNEGSKA (reference sequence). This CDR3 is 12 amino acids long. Trimming removed 6 bases from V and 3 bases from J, with 12 bases in between. In nucleotides, the CDR3 is TGCAGTGCCCCAACAACTAGCTACGAGCAGTACTTC. It specifies CSAPTTSYEQYF.

This clonotype was counted only a few times. A much larger clone differs from this one at a single base, so this may be a read error. The chain uses TRBV30 and TRBJ2-1, with 9 bases identical to TRBD1. The CDR3 contains 12 residues. The germline CDR1 and CDR2 sequences are GTSNPN and SVGIG (reference sequence). The CDR3 protein is CACYTGGNEQLF. In DNA, the CDR3 is TGTGCCTGTTATACAGGGGGCAATGAGCAGCTCTTC.

This clonotype was seen repeatedly, ten times or more. This rearrangement joins TRBV3-1 to TRBJ2-1, with D unclear. Germline values: CDR1 LGHDT, CDR2 YNNKEL (reference sequence). Trimming cost V 5 bases and J 4 bases, with 6 bases left between them. This CDR3 spans 12 amino acids. The CDR3 protein is CASSKQYNEQFF. The CDR3, as DNA: TGTGCCAGCAGCAAACAGTACAATGAGCAGTTCTTC.

At least ten counts were recorded for this clonotype. A far larger clone is a single base away, which makes a read error likely. The CDR3 protein is CASSVEGTSGRAGYEQFF. Here the CDR3 DNA reads TGTGCCAGCAGCGTAGAGGGGACTAGCGGGAGGGCCGGGTACGAGCAGTTCTTC. The chain is built from TRBV9 and TRBJ2-1; 16 bases are shared with TRBD2. The CDR3 length is 18 residues. J lost 10 bases, V lost 0 bases, and 10 bases had no gene match. Germline V gene sequence: CDR1 SGDLS, CDR2 YYNGEE.

The sample holds many counts of this clonotype. V and J are TRBV6-2 or TRBV6-3 and TRBJ2-1; 11 bases are shared with TRBD2. V lost 2 bases and J lost 7; bases outside the gene matches: 4. This CDR3 is 15 amino acids long. Germline CDR1 reads MNHEY; CDR2 reads SVGEGT. CDR3 nucleotide sequence: TGTGCCAGCAGTTACGGGACTAGCGGTAGGAATGAGCAGTTCTTC. This codes for CASSYGTSGRNEQFF.

This clonotype was detected many times. The rearrangement joins TRBV2 to TRBJ1-5; D not resolved. The CDR3 runs to 12 residues. Per the germline V gene, CDR1 is SNHLY and CDR2 is FYNNEI. V lost 8 bases and J lost 6, with 11 bases in between. CDR3 sequence reads: CASEASGQPQHF. For the CDR3, the DNA is TGTGCCAGCGAGGCGTCGGGTCAGCCCCAGCATTTT.

There are many counts of this clonotype. V and J are TRBV3-1 and TRBJ2-1; TRBD2 agrees at 11 bases. Trimming at V came to 2 bases and at J to 6 bases, leaving 6 bases not matched to a gene. Germline V gives CDR1 LGHDT, CDR2 YNNKEL (reference sequence). CDR3 length: 16 residues. The DNA for the CDR3 is TGTGCCAGCAGCCAACTTACTAGCGGGAGCCCCAATGAGCAGTTCTTC. It encodes CASSQLTSGSPNEQFF.